This T cell receptor beta chain is drawn from a study of OX40 agonist ivuxolimab in advanced cancers. The wider study: The study enrolled dose-escalation patients with hepatocellular carcinoma, melanoma, renal cell or head and neck cancer. Study-level points and caveats: Low normalized clonal expansion also occurred in some nonresponding patients. Among the lowest peripheral clonal expansion occurred in 0.1-3.0 mg/kg partial responders.

Measured with immunoSEQ multiplex PCR; TCRdb has only the in-frame clones, and not every one. The sample includes about 64,000 clones, roughly 89% of them seen just once. From germline, CDR1 is MNHEY and CDR2 SVGAGI. V lost 0 bases, J lost 5 bases, and 4 bases stayed unmatched. The CDR3 sequence is 15 residues long. A note on this clone: Its antigen remains unidentified.

The sample in question was CD4+ or CD8+ T cells sorted from blood, obtained in a trial of the OX40 agonist ivuxolimab. The receptor was isolated from an adult with an advanced solid tumor such as melanoma, head and neck, liver or kidney cancer. The chain is built from TRBV6-5 and TRBJ2-3, with 8 bases identical to TRBD2. The CDR3 protein is CASSYSSGGGDTQYF. Here the CDR3 DNA reads TGTGCCAGCAGTTACTCCAGCGGGGGTGGAGATACGCAGTATTTT.